These T cell receptor beta chains were read from a single sample in a study of response to subunit inactivated influenza vaccine. In TCRdb, the RT-PCR reads were re-called with MiXCR into one record per CDR3 protein. The sample shows more than 500,000 distinct CDR3 sequences, approximately 10% of them seen only once. This sample was also put to use in a study of T cells expressing NK-cell markers.

Sequencing was performed on PBMCs from blood, taken on the day of vaccination. These receptors all come from a man in his fifties or sixties who received an inactivated influenza vaccine. CDR3s include the opening cysteine and the closing phenylalanine or tryptophan. The order of the fields is CDR3 protein, CDR3 DNA, clone size, J gene, V gene, D gene. A D gene is named only where the DNA matches it firmly. Rows give clone size only sometimes, using once, few, many, or a class for an expanded clone.

CDR3aa: CASSPGLAVSYNEQFF; CDR3nt: TGTGCCAGCAGCCCGGGACTAGCGGTATCCTACAATGAGCAGTTCTTC; abundance: few; j_gene: TRBJ2-1; v_gene: TRBV7-2; d_gene: TRBD2
CDR3aa: CASSRESVGEQFF; CDR3nt: TGTGCCAGCTCACGGGAAAGTGTTGGTGAGCAGTTCTTC; abundance: -; j_gene: TRBJ2-1; v_gene: TRBV18; d_gene: -
CDR3aa: CASKTGMNTEAFF; CDR3nt: TGTGCCAGCAAAACAGGGATGAACACTGAAGCTTTCTTT; abundance: -; j_gene: TRBJ1-1; v_gene: TRBV6-2/TRBV6-3; d_gene: -
CDR3aa: CASSGGQKLYEQYF; CDR3nt: TGTGCCAGCAGTGGGGGACAAAAGCTCTACGAGCAGTACTTC; abundance: -; j_gene: TRBJ2-7; v_gene: TRBV12-3/TRBV12-4; d_gene: -
CDR3aa: CASGLKNTGELFF; CDR3nt: TGTGCCAGCGGGCTGAAGAACACCGGGGAGCTGTTTTTT; abundance: few; j_gene: TRBJ2-2; v_gene: TRBV2; d_gene: -
CDR3aa: CATTGGIGTYEQYF; CDR3nt: TGTGCCACCACCGGCGGGATTGGGACCTACGAGCAGTACTTC; abundance: few; j_gene: TRBJ2-7; v_gene: TRBV28; d_gene: -
CDR3aa: CASRASGETEAFF; CDR3nt: TGTGCCAGTCGCGCTTCAGGGGAGACTGAAGCTTTCTTT; abundance: many; j_gene: TRBJ1-1; v_gene: TRBV7-9; d_gene: -
CDR3aa: CASSRAGTSGTDTQYF; CDR3nt: TGTGCCAGCAGCCGAGCCGGGACTAGCGGCACAGATACGCAGTATTTT; abundance: many; j_gene: TRBJ2-3; v_gene: TRBV4-2; d_gene: TRBD2
CDR3aa: CASSLAVRTSTDTQYF; CDR3nt: TGCGCCAGCAGCTTGGCCGTACGGACTTCCACAGATACGCAGTATTTT; abundance: -; j_gene: TRBJ2-3; v_gene: TRBV5-1; d_gene: -
CDR3aa: CSVVTSGYSYEQYF; CDR3nt: TGCAGCGTCGTGACTAGCGGATACTCCTACGAGCAGTACTTC; abundance: -; j_gene: TRBJ2-7; v_gene: TRBV29-1; d_gene: TRBD2
CDR3aa: CASSHRDGTSGTQYF; CDR3nt: TGTGCCAGCAGCCATCGGGACGGGACCTCGGGTACCCAGTACTTC; abundance: -; j_gene: TRBJ2-5; v_gene: TRBV3-1; d_gene: -
CDR3aa: CSAAQGAGELFF; CDR3nt: TGCAGTGCTGCACAGGGGGCCGGGGAGCTGTTTTTT; abundance: -; j_gene: TRBJ2-2; v_gene: TRBV20-1; d_gene: TRBD1
CDR3aa: CASRPDSFGYTF; CDR3nt: TGTGCCAGCAGACCCGACAGTTTCGGCTACACCTTC; abundance: few; j_gene: TRBJ1-2; v_gene: TRBV7-9; d_gene: -
CDR3aa: CASSTPRDKNYGYTF; CDR3nt: TGTGCCAGCAGCACGCCACGGGACAAGAACTATGGCTACACCTTC; abundance: -; j_gene: TRBJ1-2; v_gene: TRBV11-2; d_gene: -
CDR3aa: CAISESGATQYF; CDR3nt: TGTGCCATCAGTGAGTCGGGAGCTACGCAGTATTTT; abundance: few; j_gene: TRBJ2-3; v_gene: TRBV10-3; d_gene: -
CDR3aa: CASRRTGLSTEELFF; CDR3nt: TGTGCCAGCAGAAGGACAGGGTTGTCAACCGAGGAGCTGTTTTTT; abundance: -; j_gene: TRBJ2-2; v_gene: TRBV9; d_gene: TRBD1
CDR3aa: CASSRGEGVTGGYTF; CDR3nt: TGTGCCAGCAGCCGGGGCGAGGGGGTAACGGGGGGCTACACCTTC; abundance: many; j_gene: TRBJ1-2; v_gene: TRBV5-6; d_gene: -
CDR3aa: CASSRTGEGYGYTF; CDR3nt: TGTGCCAGCAGTCGGACAGGGGAAGGGTATGGCTACACCTTC; abundance: -; j_gene: TRBJ1-2; v_gene: TRBV2; d_gene: TRBD1
CDR3aa: CASSQVGLFYGYTF; CDR3nt: TGCGCCAGCAGCCAAGTGGGCCTCTTCTATGGCTACACCTTC; abundance: few; j_gene: TRBJ1-2; v_gene: TRBV4-1; d_gene: -
CDR3aa: CASSVWTGGNTEAFF; CDR3nt: TGTGCCAGCAGTGTTTGGACGGGAGGGAACACTGAAGCTTTCTTT; abundance: -; j_gene: TRBJ1-1; v_gene: TRBV6-1; d_gene: -
CDR3aa: CASSQELAGGRGTQYF; CDR3nt: TGCGCCAGCAGCCAAGAGCTAGCGGGAGGGAGGGGGACCCAGTACTTC; abundance: few; j_gene: TRBJ2-5; v_gene: TRBV4-3; d_gene: TRBD2
CDR3aa: CASSLKVTGELFF; CDR3nt: TGCGCCAGCAGCTTGAAAGTCACCGGGGAGCTGTTTTTT; abundance: few; j_gene: TRBJ2-2; v_gene: TRBV5-1; d_gene: -
CDR3aa: CSARSGSYEQYF; CDR3nt: TGCAGTGCTAGAAGCGGGAGTTACGAGCAGTACTTC; abundance: many; j_gene: TRBJ2-7; v_gene: TRBV20-1; d_gene: TRBD2
CDR3aa: CAISDREGDTQYF; CDR3nt: TGTGCCATCAGTGACAGGGAGGGAGATACGCAGTATTTT; abundance: few; j_gene: TRBJ2-3; v_gene: TRBV10-3; d_gene: TRBD2
CDR3aa: CASSLIYTYNEQFF; CDR3nt: TGTGCCAGCAGTCTCATATATACCTACAATGAGCAGTTCTTC; abundance: -; j_gene: TRBJ2-1; v_gene: TRBV12-3/TRBV12-4; d_gene: -
CDR3aa: CASRRTSYNEQFF; CDR3nt: TGTGCCAGCAGGAGGACATCCTACAATGAGCAGTTCTTC; abundance: many; j_gene: TRBJ2-1; v_gene: TRBV6-2/TRBV6-3; d_gene: -
CDR3aa: CASSSGTTNLIYEQYF; CDR3nt: TGTGCCAGCAGTTCCGGGACAACTAATTTAATTTACGAGCAGTACTTC; abundance: -; j_gene: TRBJ2-7; v_gene: TRBV2; d_gene: -
CDR3aa: CASSLLRTDAYEQYF; CDR3nt: TGCGCCAGCAGCCTTCTTCGGACAGACGCCTACGAGCAGTACTTC; abundance: -; j_gene: TRBJ2-7; v_gene: TRBV4-1; d_gene: -
CDR3aa: CASSPGLADLRGEQFF; CDR3nt: TGTGCCAGCAGTCCGGGACTAGCGGACCTCCGGGGTGAGCAGTTCTTC; abundance: many; j_gene: TRBJ2-1; v_gene: TRBV12-3/TRBV12-4; d_gene: TRBD2
CDR3aa: CSARDWQGDQPQHF; CDR3nt: TGCAGTGCTAGAGATTGGCAGGGCGATCAGCCCCAGCATTTT; abundance: few; j_gene: TRBJ1-5; v_gene: TRBV20-1; d_gene: -
CDR3aa: CATTRDRGTGELFF; CDR3nt: TGTGCCACTACCCGGGACAGGGGCACCGGGGAGCTGTTTTTT; abundance: few; j_gene: TRBJ2-2; v_gene: TRBV10-3; d_gene: TRBD1
CDR3aa: CASSLAGAGGAPLHF; CDR3nt: TGTGCCAGCAGCTTAGCTGGTGCTGGCGGGGCACCCCTCCACTTT; abundance: few; j_gene: TRBJ1-6; v_gene: TRBV7-2; d_gene: -
CDR3aa: CASSYTGAYSNQPQHF; CDR3nt: TGTGCCAGCAGTTATACAGGGGCCTATAGCAATCAGCCCCAGCATTTT; abundance: -; j_gene: TRBJ1-5; v_gene: TRBV27; d_gene: TRBD1
CDR3aa: CASSLGTGTSYNEQFF; CDR3nt: TGTGCCAGCAGCTTAGGGACCGGAACTTCCTACAATGAGCAGTTCTTC; abundance: -; j_gene: TRBJ2-1; v_gene: TRBV7-2; d_gene: -
CDR3aa: CASSLGRRTIF; CDR3nt: TGTGCCAGCAGCTTAGGGAGACGAACCATCTTC; abundance: few; j_gene: TRBJ2-1; v_gene: TRBV11-2; d_gene: -
CDR3aa: CASTGDYNEQYF; CDR3nt: TGTGCCAGCACCGGGGACTATAACGAGCAGTACTTC; abundance: many; j_gene: TRBJ2-7; v_gene: TRBV12-3/TRBV12-4; d_gene: TRBD2
CDR3aa: CASTLGLAGEQYF; CDR3nt: TGTGCCAGCACCTTGGGACTAGCTGGTGAGCAGTACTTC; abundance: few; j_gene: TRBJ2-7; v_gene: TRBV12-3/TRBV12-4; d_gene: TRBD2
CDR3aa: CSVVGTYSGTSSYNEQFF; CDR3nt: TGCAGCGTTGTTGGAACCTACTCGGGTACTAGCTCCTACAATGAGCAGTTCTTC; abundance: -; j_gene: TRBJ2-1; v_gene: TRBV29-1; d_gene: -
CDR3aa: CAIRGTVLNTEAFF; CDR3nt: TGTGCCATCAGGGGGACAGTCCTGAACACTGAAGCTTTCTTT; abundance: -; j_gene: TRBJ1-1; v_gene: TRBV10-3; d_gene: TRBD1
CDR3aa: CASSSPGTGYSLSYNEQFF; CDR3nt: TGTGCCAGTAGTAGTCCCGGGACAGGGTATAGCCTTTCCTACAATGAGCAGTTCTTC; abundance: -; j_gene: TRBJ2-1; v_gene: TRBV19; d_gene: TRBD1
CDR3aa: CASSLYQGGDTEAFF; CDR3nt: TGTGCCAGCAGCTTATACCAGGGAGGGGATACTGAAGCTTTCTTT; abundance: few; j_gene: TRBJ1-1; v_gene: TRBV7-9; d_gene: -
CDR3aa: CASSMGHLNEKLFF; CDR3nt: TGTGCCAGCAGCATGGGACACCTTAATGAAAAACTGTTTTTT; abundance: -; j_gene: TRBJ1-4; v_gene: TRBV5-5; d_gene: -
CDR3aa: CASSQDLAGVIGLIETQYF; CDR3nt: TGCGCCAGCAGCCAAGATCTAGCGGGGGTCATTGGGTTGATAGAGACCCAGTACTTC; abundance: few; j_gene: TRBJ2-5; v_gene: TRBV4-3; d_gene: TRBD2
CDR3aa: CASSARQGLGSYEQYF; CDR3nt: TGCGCCAGCAGCGCCCGACAGGGATTGGGCTCCTACGAGCAGTACTTC; abundance: -; j_gene: TRBJ2-7; v_gene: TRBV5-1; d_gene: TRBD1
CDR3aa: CASRLGGEGYNEQFF; CDR3nt: TGTGCCAGTAGATTAGGGGGAGAGGGTTACAATGAGCAGTTCTTC; abundance: few; j_gene: TRBJ2-1; v_gene: TRBV19; d_gene: -
CDR3aa: CASRPAGGSSYNEQFF; CDR3nt: TGTGCCAGCAGGCCAGCGGGAGGAAGCTCCTACAATGAGCAGTTCTTC; abundance: -; j_gene: TRBJ2-1; v_gene: TRBV12-3/TRBV12-4; d_gene: TRBD2
CDR3aa: CATSDQRQEPTGELFF; CDR3nt: TGTGCCACCAGTGACCAAAGACAGGAGCCCACCGGGGAGCTGTTTTTT; abundance: few; j_gene: TRBJ2-2; v_gene: TRBV24-1; d_gene: -
CDR3aa: CASSSLDRGYNTGELFF; CDR3nt: TGTGCCAGCAGCTCCCTGGACAGGGGGTACAACACCGGGGAGCTGTTTTTT; abundance: -; j_gene: TRBJ2-2; v_gene: TRBV7-9; d_gene: TRBD1
CDR3aa: CASSLRASGRSSYNEQFF; CDR3nt: TGTGCCAGCAGCTTACGGGCTAGCGGTCGGAGCTCCTACAATGAGCAGTTCTTC; abundance: once; j_gene: TRBJ2-1; v_gene: TRBV7-6; d_gene: TRBD2
CDR3aa: CASRPTTGGVEQYF; CDR3nt: TGTGCCAGCAGACCAACGACGGGGGGAGTCGAGCAGTACTTC; abundance: few; j_gene: TRBJ2-7; v_gene: TRBV28; d_gene: TRBD2
CDR3aa: CASSPQRSNYGYTF; CDR3nt: TGTGCCAGCAGCCCGCAACGATCTAACTATGGCTACACCTTC; abundance: many; j_gene: TRBJ1-2; v_gene: TRBV12-3/TRBV12-4; d_gene: -
CDR3aa: CASRGTGGNTDTQYF; CDR3nt: TGTGCCAGTAGAGGGACCGGCGGAAACACAGATACGCAGTATTTT; abundance: -; j_gene: TRBJ2-3; v_gene: TRBV19; d_gene: -
CDR3aa: CASSQFWDRGTTEAFF; CDR3nt: TGCGCCAGCAGCCAATTCTGGGACAGGGGGACGACTGAAGCTTTCTTT; abundance: few; j_gene: TRBJ1-1; v_gene: TRBV4-3; d_gene: TRBD1
CDR3aa: CASSLAGEGTEAFF; CDR3nt: TGTGCCAGCAGTTTGGCAGGGGAGGGCACTGAAGCTTTCTTT; abundance: many; j_gene: TRBJ1-1; v_gene: TRBV12-3/TRBV12-4; d_gene: -
CDR3aa: CASSLGRVGVLETQYF; CDR3nt: TGTGCCAGCAGCTTAGGCCGAGTAGGGGTCTTAGAGACCCAGTACTTC; abundance: few; j_gene: TRBJ2-5; v_gene: TRBV13; d_gene: -
CDR3aa: CASSQTDRAGYGYTF; CDR3nt: TGCGCCAGCAGCCAAACCGACAGGGCAGGCTATGGCTACACCTTC; abundance: many; j_gene: TRBJ1-2; v_gene: TRBV4-3; d_gene: TRBD1
CDR3aa: CASSPGAQTHDTQYF; CDR3nt: TGCGCCAGCAGCCCTGGGGCGCAAACACATGATACGCAGTATTTT; abundance: few; j_gene: TRBJ2-3; v_gene: TRBV5-1; d_gene: -
CDR3aa: CASNGFGEQYF; CDR3nt: TGTGCCAGCAATGGGTTTGGCGAGCAGTACTTC; abundance: few; j_gene: TRBJ2-7; v_gene: TRBV2; d_gene: -
CDR3aa: CASSLRAISGELFF; CDR3nt: TGCGCCAGCAGCTTGAGGGCCATCTCGGGGGAGCTGTTTTTT; abundance: many; j_gene: TRBJ2-2; v_gene: TRBV5-1; d_gene: -
CDR3aa: CASSSTSGRPVQYF; CDR3nt: TGTGCCAGCAGCTCGACTAGCGGGAGGCCGGTGCAGTACTTC; abundance: few; j_gene: TRBJ2-7; v_gene: TRBV7-9; d_gene: TRBD2